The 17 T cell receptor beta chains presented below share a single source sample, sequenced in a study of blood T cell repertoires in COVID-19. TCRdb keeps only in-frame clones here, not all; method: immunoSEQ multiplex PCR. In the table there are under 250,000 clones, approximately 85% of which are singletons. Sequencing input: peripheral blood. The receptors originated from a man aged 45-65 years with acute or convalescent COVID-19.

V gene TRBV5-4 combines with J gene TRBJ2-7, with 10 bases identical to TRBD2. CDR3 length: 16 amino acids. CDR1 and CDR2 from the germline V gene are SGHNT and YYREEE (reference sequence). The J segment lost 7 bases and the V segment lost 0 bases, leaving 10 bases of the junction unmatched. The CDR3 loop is CASSLGWLAGVREQYF. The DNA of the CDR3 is TGTGCCAGCAGCTTGGGCTGGCTAGCGGGAGTTCGGGAGCAGTACTTC.

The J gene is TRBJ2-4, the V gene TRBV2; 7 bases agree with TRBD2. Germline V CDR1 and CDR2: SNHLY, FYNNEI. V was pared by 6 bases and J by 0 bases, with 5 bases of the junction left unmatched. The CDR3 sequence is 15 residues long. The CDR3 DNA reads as TGTGCCAGCAGAGGGACTACCCTAGCCAAAAACATTCAGTACTTC. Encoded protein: CASRGTTLAKNIQYF.

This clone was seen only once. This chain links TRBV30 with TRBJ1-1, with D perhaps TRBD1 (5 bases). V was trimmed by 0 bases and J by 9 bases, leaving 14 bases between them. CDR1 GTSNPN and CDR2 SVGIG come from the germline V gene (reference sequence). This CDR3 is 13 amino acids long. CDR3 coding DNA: TGTGCCTGGAGTGTACGGGCGGCAGGGAAAGCTTTCTTT. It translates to CAWSVRAAGKAFF.

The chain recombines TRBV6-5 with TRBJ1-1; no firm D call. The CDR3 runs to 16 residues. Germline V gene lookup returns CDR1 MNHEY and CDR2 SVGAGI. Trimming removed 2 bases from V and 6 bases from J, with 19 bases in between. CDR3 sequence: CASSYPRVAGESEAFF. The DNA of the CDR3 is TGTGCCAGCAGTTACCCTAGGGTGGCGGGTGAGTCTGAAGCTTTCTTT.

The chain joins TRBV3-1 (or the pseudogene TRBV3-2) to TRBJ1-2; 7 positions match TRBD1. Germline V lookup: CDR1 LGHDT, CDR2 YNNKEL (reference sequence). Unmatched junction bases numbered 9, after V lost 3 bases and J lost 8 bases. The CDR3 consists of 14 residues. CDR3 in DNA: TGTGCCAGCAGCCAGGGAACAGGGGAGGTCGGCTACACCTTC. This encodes CASSQGTGEVGYTF.

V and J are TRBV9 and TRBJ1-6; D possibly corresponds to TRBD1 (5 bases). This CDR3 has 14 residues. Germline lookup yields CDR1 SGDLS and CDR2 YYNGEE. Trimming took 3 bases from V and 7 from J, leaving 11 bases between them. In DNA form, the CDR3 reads TGTGCCAGCAGCGAGACAGTTAACAATTCACCCCTCCACTTT. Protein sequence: CASSETVNNSPLHF.

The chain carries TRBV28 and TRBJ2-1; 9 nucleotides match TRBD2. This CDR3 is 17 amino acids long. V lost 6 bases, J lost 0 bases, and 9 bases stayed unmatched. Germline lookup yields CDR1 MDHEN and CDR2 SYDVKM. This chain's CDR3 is CASSTSSGMSSYNEQFF. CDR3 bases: TGTGCCAGCAGCACTTCTAGCGGGATGAGCTCCTACAATGAGCAGTTCTTC.

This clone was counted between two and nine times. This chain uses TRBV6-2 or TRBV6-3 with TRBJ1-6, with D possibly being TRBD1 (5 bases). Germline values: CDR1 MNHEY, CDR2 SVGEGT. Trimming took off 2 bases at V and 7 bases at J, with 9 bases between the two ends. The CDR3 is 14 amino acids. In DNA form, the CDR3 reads TGTGCCAGCAGTTACGGCCAGGGAAATTCACCCCTCCACTTT. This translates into CASSYGQGNSPLHF.

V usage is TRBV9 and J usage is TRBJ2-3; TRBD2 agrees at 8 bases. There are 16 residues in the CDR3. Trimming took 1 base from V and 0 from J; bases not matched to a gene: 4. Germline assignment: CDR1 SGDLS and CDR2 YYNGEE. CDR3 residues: CASSVWRGASTDTQYF. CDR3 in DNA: TGTGCCAGCAGCGTATGGCGGGGGGCTAGCACAGATACGCAGTATTTT.

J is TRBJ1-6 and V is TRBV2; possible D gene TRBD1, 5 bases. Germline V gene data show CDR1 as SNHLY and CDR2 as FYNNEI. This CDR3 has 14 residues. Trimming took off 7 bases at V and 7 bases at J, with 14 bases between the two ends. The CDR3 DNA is TGTGCCAGCACGGGGGGAATGGGGAATTCACCCCTCCACTTT. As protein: CASTGGMGNSPLHF. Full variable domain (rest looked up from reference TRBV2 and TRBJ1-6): EPEVTQTPSHQVTQMGQEVILRCVPISNHLYFYWYRQILGQKVEFLVSFYNNEISEKSEIFDDQFSVERPDGSNFTLKIRSTKLEDSAMYFCASTGGMGNSPLHFGNGTRLTVT.

CDR3 in amino acids: CASQRTSGVYNEQFF. The CDR3 DNA is TGTGCCAGTCAACGGACTAGCGGCGTTTACAATGAGCAGTTCTTC. The chain is built from TRBV6-6 and TRBJ2-1; 10 bases fit TRBD2. Germline V gives CDR1 MNHNY, CDR2 SVGAGI (reference sequence). This CDR3 is 15 amino acids long. The V gene end was trimmed by 9 bases and the J gene end by 4 bases; junction bases not matched to a gene: 9.

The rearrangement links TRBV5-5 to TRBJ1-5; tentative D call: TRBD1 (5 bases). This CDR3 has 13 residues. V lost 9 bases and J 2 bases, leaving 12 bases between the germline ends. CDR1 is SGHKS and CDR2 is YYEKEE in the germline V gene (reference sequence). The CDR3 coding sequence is TGTGCCACATCTTGGGGGGGCAATCAGCCCCAGCATTTT. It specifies CATSWGGNQPQHF. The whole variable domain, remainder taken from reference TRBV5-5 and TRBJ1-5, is DAGVTQSPTHLIKTRGQQVTLRCSPISGHKSVSWYQQVLGQGPQFIFQYYEKEERGRGNFPDRFSARQFPNYSSELNVNALLLGDSALYLCATSWGGNQPQHFGDGTRLSIL.

The CDR3 sequence is CASSQDRANYGYTF. The DNA for the CDR3 is TGTGCCAGCAGTCAGGACAGGGCCAACTATGGCTACACCTTC. This chain joins TRBV11-2 and TRBJ1-2, with 8 bases aligning to TRBD1. The CDR3 is 14 amino acids. The V gene's germline CDR1 is SGHAT and CDR2 FQNNGV. V was clipped by 6 bases and J by 2 bases; unmatched bases: 5. The full variable domain, rest sourced from reference TRBV11-2 and TRBJ1-2, is EAGVAQSPRYKIIEKRQSVAFWCNPISGHATLYWYQQILGQGPKLLIQFQNNGVVDDSQLPKDRFSAERLKGVDSTLKIQPAKLEDSAVYLCASSQDRANYGYTFGSGTRLTVV.

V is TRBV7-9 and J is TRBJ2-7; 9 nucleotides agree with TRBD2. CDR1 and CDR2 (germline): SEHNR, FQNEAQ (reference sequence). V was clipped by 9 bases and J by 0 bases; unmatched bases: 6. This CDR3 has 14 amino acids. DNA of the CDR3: TGTGCCAGTGAGCGGGAGGAAACCTCCTACGAGCAGTACTTC. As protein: CASEREETSYEQYF.

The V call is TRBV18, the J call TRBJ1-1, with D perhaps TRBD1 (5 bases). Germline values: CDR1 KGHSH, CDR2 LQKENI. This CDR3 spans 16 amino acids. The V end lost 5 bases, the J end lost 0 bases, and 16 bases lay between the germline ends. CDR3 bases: TGTGCCAGCTCAGCCCGGGGGGGACCCATGAACACTGAAGCTTTCTTT. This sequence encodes CASSARGGPMNTEAFF.

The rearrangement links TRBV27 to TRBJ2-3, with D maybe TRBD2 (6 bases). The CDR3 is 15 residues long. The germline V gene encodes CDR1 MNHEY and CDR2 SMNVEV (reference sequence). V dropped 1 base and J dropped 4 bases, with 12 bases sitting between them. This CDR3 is CASSLWGGGADTQYF. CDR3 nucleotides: TGTGCCAGCAGTTTATGGGGCGGAGGGGCAGATACGCAGTATTTT.

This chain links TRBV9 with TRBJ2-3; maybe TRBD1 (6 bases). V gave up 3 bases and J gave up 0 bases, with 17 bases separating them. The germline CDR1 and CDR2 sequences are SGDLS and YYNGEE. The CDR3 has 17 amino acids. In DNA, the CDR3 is TGTGCCAGCAGCGGACTACAGGGATGGATTAGCACAGATACGCAGTATTTT. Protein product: CASSGLQGWISTDTQYF.